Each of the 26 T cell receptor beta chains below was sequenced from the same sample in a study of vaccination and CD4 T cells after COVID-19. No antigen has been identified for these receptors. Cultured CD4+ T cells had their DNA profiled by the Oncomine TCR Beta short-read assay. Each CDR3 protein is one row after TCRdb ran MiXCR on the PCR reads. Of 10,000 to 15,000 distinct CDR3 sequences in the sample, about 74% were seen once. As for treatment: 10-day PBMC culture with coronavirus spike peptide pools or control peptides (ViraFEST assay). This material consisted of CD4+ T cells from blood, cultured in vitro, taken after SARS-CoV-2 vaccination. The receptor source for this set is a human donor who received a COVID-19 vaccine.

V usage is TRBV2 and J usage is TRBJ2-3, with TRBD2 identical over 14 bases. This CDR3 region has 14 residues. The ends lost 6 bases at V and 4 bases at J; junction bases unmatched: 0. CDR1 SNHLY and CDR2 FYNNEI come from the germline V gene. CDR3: CASRTSGGADTQYF. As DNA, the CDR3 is TGTGCCAGCAGGACTAGCGGGGGGGCAGATACGCAGTATTTT.

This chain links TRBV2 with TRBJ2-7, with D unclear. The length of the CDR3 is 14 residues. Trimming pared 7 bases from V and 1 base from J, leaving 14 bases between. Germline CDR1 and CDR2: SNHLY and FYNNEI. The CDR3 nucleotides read TGTGCCAGCAAAGGACCCCAGGTATCCTACGAGCAGTACTTC. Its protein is CASKGPQVSYEQYF.

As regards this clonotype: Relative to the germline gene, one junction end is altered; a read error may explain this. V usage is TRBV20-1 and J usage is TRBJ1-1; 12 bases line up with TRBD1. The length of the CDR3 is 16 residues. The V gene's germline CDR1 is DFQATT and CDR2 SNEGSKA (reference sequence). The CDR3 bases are TGCAGTGCTAGAATGGGACAGGGGGCAGACGACACTAAAGCTTTCTTT. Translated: CSARMGQGADDTKAFF.

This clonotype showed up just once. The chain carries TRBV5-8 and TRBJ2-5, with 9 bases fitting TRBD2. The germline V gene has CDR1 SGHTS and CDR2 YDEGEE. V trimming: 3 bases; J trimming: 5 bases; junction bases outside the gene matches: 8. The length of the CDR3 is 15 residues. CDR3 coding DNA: TGTGCCAGCAGCTCGCCTAGCGGGGTGGGGGAGACCCAGTACTTC. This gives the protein CASSSPSGVGETQYF.

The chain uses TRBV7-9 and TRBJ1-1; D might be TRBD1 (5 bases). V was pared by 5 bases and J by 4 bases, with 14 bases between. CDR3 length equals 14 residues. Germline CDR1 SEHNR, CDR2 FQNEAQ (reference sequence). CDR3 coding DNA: TGTGCCAGCAGCGGGGTTGGAGGGGTCACTGAAGCTTTCTTT. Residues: CASSGVGGVTEAFF.

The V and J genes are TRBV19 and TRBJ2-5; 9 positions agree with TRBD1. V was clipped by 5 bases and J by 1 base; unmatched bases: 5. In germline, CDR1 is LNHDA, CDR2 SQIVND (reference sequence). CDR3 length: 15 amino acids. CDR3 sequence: CASSPRQGVQETQYF. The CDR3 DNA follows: TGTGCCAGTAGTCCAAGACAGGGGGTCCAAGAGACCCAGTACTTC.

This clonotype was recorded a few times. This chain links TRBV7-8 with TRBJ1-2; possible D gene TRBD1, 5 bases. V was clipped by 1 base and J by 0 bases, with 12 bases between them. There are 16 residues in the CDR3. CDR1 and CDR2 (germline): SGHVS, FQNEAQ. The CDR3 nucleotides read TGTGCCAGCAGCTTAGTCGCAGGGCCAACTAACTATGGCTACACCTTC. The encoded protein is CASSLVAGPTNYGYTF.

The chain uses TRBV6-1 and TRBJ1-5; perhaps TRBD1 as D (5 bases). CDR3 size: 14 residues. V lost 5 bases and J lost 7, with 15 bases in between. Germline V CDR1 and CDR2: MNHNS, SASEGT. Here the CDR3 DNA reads TGTGCCAGCAGTCGACAGCCGGGTTACCAGCCCCAGCATTTT. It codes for CASSRQPGYQPQHF.

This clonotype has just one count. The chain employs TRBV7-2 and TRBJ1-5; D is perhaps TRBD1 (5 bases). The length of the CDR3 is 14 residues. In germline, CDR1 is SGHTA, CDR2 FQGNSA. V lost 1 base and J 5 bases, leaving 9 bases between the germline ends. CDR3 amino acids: CASSLDGAHQPQHF. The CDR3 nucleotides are TGTGCCAGCAGCTTAGACGGGGCGCATCAGCCCCAGCATTTT.

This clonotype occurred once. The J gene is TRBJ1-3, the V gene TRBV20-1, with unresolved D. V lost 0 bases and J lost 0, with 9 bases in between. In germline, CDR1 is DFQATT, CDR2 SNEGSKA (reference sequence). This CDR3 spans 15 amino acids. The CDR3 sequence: CSARDPRTSGNTIYF. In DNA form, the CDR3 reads TGCAGTGCTAGAGATCCTCGTACCTCTGGAAACACCATATATTTT.

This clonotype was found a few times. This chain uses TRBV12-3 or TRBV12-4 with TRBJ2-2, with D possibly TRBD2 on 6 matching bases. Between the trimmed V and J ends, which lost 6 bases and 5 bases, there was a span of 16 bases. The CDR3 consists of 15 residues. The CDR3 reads CASRVEVLATGELFF. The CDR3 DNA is TGTGCCAGCAGGGTGGAGGTCCTAGCGACCGGGGAGCTGTTTTTT.

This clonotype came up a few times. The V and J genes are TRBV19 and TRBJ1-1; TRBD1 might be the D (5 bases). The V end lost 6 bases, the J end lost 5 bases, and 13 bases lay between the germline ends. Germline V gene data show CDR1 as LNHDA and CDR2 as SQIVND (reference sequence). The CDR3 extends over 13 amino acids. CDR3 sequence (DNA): TGTGCCAGTAGCCGACGGGGGAGAACTGAAGCTTTCTTT. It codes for CASSRRGRTEAFF.

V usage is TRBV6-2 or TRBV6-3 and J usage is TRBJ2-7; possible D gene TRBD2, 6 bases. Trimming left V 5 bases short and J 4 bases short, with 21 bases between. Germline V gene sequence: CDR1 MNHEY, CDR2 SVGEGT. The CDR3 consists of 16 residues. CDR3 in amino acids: CASSTHIRGAKYEQYF. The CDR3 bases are TGTGCCAGCAGTACTCATATTCGCGGGGCGAAATACGAGCAGTACTTC.

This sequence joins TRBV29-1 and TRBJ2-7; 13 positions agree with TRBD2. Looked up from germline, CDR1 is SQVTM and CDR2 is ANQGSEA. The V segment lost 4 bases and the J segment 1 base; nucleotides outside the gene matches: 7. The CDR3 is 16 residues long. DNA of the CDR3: TGCAGCGTTGTGTGGGGACTAGCGGGGTTGTCCTACGAGCAGTACTTC. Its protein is CSVVWGLAGLSYEQYF.

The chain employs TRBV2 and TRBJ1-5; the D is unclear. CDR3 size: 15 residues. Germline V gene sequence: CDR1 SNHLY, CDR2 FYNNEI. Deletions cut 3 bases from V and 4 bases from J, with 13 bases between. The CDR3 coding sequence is TGTGCCAGCAGTGAGCAGACAAGGGTGAATCAGCCCCAGCATTTT. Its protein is CASSEQTRVNQPQHF.

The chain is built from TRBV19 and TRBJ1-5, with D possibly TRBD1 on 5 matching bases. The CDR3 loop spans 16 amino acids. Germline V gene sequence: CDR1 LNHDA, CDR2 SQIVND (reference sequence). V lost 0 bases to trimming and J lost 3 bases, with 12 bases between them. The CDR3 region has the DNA TGTGCCAGTAGTATAGACGAGGGGTGGGTCAATCAGCCCCAGCATTTT. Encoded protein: CASSIDEGWVNQPQHF.

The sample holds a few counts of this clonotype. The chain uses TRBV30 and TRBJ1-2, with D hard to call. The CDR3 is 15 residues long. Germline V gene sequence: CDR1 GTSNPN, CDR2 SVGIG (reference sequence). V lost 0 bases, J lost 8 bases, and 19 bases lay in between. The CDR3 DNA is TGTGCCTGGAGTGTGGGTGTCCGGGCGAGTAAGGGCTACACCTTC. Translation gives CAWSVGVRASKGYTF.

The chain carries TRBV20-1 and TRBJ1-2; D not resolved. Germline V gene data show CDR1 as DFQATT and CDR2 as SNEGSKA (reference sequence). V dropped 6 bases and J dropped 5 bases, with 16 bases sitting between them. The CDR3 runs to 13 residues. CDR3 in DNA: TGCAGTGCCCAAAGCCGGGAGACTTATGGCTACACCTTC. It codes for CSAQSRETYGYTF.

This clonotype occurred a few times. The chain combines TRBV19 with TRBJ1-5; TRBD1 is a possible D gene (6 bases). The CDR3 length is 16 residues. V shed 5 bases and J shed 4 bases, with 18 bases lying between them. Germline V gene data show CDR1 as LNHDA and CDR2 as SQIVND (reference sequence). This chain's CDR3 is CASSSGGRATNQPQHF. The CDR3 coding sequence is TGTGCCAGTAGTTCTGGGGGCAGGGCAACAAATCAGCCCCAGCATTTT.

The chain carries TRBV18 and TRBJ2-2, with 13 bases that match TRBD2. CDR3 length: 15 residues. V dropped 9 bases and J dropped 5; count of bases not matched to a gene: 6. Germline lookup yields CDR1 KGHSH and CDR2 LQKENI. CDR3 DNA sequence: TGTGCCAGTCAACCGGGACTAGCGGGAACCGGGGAGCTGTTTTTT. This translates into CASQPGLAGTGELFF. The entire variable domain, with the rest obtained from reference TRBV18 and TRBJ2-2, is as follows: NAGVMQNPRHLVRRRGQEARLRCSPMKGHSHVYWYRQLPEEGLKFMVYLQKENIIDESGMPKERFSAEFPKEGPSILRIQQVVRGDSAAYFCASQPGLAGTGELFFGEGSRLTVL.

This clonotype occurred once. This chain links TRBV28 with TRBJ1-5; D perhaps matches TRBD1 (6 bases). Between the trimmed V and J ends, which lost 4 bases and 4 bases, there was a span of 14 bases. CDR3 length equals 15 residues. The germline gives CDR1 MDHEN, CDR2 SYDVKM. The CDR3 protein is CASSSTQGLNQPQHF. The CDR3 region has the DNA TGTGCCAGCAGTTCGACACAGGGACTTAATCAGCCCCAGCATTTT.

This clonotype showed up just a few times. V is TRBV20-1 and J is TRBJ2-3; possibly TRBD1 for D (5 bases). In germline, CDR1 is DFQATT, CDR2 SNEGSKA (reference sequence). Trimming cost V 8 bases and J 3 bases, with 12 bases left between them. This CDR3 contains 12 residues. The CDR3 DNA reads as TGCAGTCTGGGGCGCGGAACAGATACGCAGTATTTT. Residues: CSLGRGTDTQYF.

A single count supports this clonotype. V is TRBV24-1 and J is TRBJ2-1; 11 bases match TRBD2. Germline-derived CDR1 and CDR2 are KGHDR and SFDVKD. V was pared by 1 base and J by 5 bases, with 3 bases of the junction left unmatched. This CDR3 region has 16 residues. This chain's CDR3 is CATSDFLAGGNNEQFF. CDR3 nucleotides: TGTGCCACCAGTGATTTTCTAGCGGGGGGAAACAATGAGCAGTTCTTC.

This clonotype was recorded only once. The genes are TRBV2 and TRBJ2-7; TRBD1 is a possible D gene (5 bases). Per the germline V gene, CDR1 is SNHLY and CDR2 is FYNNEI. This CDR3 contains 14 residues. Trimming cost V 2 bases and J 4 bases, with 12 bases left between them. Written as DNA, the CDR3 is TGTGCCAGCAGTGAATTGAGGACAAATTACGAGCAGTACTTC. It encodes CASSELRTNYEQYF. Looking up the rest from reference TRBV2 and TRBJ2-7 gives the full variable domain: EPEVTQTPSHQVTQMGQEVILRCVPISNHLYFYWYRQILGQKVEFLVSFYNNEISEKSEIFDDQFSVERPDGSNFTLKIRSTKLEDSAMYFCASSELRTNYEQYFGPGTRLTVT.

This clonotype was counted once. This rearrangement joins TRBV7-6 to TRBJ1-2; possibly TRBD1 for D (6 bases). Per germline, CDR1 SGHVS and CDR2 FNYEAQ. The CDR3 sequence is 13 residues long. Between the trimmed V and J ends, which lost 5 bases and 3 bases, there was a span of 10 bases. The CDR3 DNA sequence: TGTGCCAGCAGCGCCGGGACACACTATGGCTACACCTTC. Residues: CASSAGTHYGYTF.

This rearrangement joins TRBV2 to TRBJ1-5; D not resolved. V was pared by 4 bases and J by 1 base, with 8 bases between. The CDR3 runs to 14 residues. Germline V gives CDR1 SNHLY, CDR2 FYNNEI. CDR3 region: CASSVGRSNQPQHF. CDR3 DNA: TGTGCCAGCAGTGTCGGACGGAGCAATCAGCCCCAGCATTTT.